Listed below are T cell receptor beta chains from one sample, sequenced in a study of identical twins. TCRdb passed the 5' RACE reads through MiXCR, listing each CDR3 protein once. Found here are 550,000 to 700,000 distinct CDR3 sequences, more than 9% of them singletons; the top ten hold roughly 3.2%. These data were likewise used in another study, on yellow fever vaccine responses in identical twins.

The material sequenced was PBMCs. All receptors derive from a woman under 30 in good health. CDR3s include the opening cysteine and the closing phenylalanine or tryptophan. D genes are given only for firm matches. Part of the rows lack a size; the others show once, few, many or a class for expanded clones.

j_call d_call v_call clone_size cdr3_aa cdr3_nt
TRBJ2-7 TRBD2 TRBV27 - CASSSASGGAEEQYF TGTGCCAGCAGTTCCGCTAGCGGGGGGGCTGAAGAGCAGTACTTC
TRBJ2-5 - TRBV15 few CATSKQKETQYF TGTGCCACCAGCAAGCAAAAAGAGACCCAGTACTTC
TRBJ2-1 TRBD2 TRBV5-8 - CASSLDSGNSYNEQFF TGTGCCAGCAGCTTGGATAGCGGGAACTCCTACAATGAGCAGTTCTTC
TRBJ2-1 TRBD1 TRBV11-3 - CASSPVDRLSSYNEQFF TGTGCCAGCAGCCCCGTGGACAGGTTGAGCTCCTACAATGAGCAGTTCTTC
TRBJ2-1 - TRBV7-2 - CASSMGGVNEQFF TGTGCCAGCAGCATGGGAGGCGTCAATGAGCAGTTCTTC
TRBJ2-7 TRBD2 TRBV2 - CASSGDRLAGALYEQYF TGTGCCAGCAGTGGAGACCGCCTAGCGGGAGCTTTGTACGAGCAGTACTTC
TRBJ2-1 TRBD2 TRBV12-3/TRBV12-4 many CASSLRQRGYNEQFF TGTGCCAGCAGTTTGAGACAGCGGGGGTACAATGAGCAGTTCTTC
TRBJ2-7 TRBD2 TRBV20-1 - CSALDPLGLAGTHNAYEQYF TGCAGTGCTTTGGACCCCCTGGGGCTAGCGGGGACCCATAACGCCTACGAGCAGTACTTC
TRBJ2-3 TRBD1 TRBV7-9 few CASSFDRGSSDTQYF TGTGCCAGCAGTTTTGACAGGGGCTCATCTGATACGCAGTATTTT
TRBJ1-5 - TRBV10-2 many CASKETGPNQPQHF TGCGCCAGCAAAGAGACAGGTCCCAATCAGCCCCAGCATTTT
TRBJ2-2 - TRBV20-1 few CSASTMLRAPNTGELFF TGCAGTGCTAGCACTATGTTAAGGGCCCCGAACACCGGGGAGCTGTTTTTT
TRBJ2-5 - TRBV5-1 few CASSLAGGVNRETQYF TGCGCCAGCAGCTTGGCTGGTGGGGTTAATCGAGAGACCCAGTACTTC
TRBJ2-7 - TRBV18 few CASSSLSATYEQYF TGTGCCAGCTCATCTCTCTCAGCCACCTACGAGCAGTACTTC
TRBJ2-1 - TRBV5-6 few CASSFSLSGGQVYNEQFF TGTGCCAGCAGCTTCTCACTGTCGGGGGGACAAGTATACAATGAGCAGTTCTTC
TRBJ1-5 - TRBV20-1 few CSATWGMEPQHF TGCAGTGCTACTTGGGGAATGGAACCCCAGCATTTT
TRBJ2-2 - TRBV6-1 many CAGHPGDTGELFF TGTGCCGGCCATCCAGGGGACACCGGGGAGCTGTTTTTT
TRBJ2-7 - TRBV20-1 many CSATPAETSLYEQYF TGCAGTGCTACTCCCGCCGAGACTAGTTTATACGAGCAGTACTTC
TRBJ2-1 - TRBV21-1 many CASSKSFRTSGRSISYNEQFF TGTGCCAGCAGCAAAAGTTTTAGGACTAGCGGGAGGTCGATCTCCTACAATGAGCAGTTCTTC
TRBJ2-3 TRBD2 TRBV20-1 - CSARETSGGHTQYF TGCAGTGCTCGGGAGACTAGCGGGGGGCATACGCAGTATTTT
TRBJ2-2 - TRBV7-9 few CASSLTLGEYTGELFF TGTGCCAGCAGCTTGACCTTGGGGGAGTACACCGGGGAGCTGTTTTTT
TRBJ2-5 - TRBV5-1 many CASSHLQETQYF TGCGCCAGCAGCCACCTACAAGAGACCCAGTACTTC
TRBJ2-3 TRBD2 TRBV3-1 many CASSQEGGTDTQYF TGTGCCAGCAGCCAAGAGGGGGGGACAGATACGCAGTATTTT
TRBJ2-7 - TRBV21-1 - CASSKLELHCSYEQYF TGTGCCAGCAGCAAACTTGAGCTACACTGTTCCTACGAGCAGTACTTC
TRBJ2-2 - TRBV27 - CANITGTDTGELFF TGTGCCAACATAACCGGGACTGACACCGGGGAGCTGTTTTTT
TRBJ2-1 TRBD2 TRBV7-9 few CASSPGTMRAGVEFF TGTGCCAGCAGCCCAGGGACAATGAGAGCGGGAGTGGAGTTCTTC
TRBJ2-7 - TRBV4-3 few CASSQGKTESYEQYF TGCGCCAGCAGCCAAGGGAAGACAGAGTCCTACGAGCAGTACTTC
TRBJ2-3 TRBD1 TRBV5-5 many CASSPGQPPDTQYF TGTGCCAGCAGCCCGGGACAGCCGCCGGATACGCAGTATTTT
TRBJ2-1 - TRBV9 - CASSVAGAGNNEQFF TGTGCCAGCAGCGTAGCGGGCGCGGGTAACAATGAGCAGTTCTTC
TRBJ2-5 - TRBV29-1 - CSVAQGFGTQYF TGCAGCGTTGCACAGGGCTTCGGGACCCAGTACTTC
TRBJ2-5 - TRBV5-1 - CASSVGDRETQYF TGCGCCAGCAGCGTGGGGGATCGGGAGACCCAGTACTTC
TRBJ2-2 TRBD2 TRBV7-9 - CASPALAPNTGELFF TGTGCCAGCCCCGCACTAGCGCCGAACACCGGGGAGCTGTTTTTT
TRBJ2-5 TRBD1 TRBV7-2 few CASSFGQGARQETQYF TGTGCCAGCAGCTTCGGACAGGGGGCGCGACAAGAGACCCAGTACTTC
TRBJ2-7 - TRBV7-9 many CASSYRDRPYEQYF TGTGCCAGCAGCTACCGGGACCGACCCTACGAGCAGTACTTC
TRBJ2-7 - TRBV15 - CATVGRDLREQYF TGTGCCACCGTAGGCAGGGATTTACGCGAGCAGTACTTC
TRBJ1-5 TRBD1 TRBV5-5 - CASSLASGGAGQPQHF TGTGCCAGCAGCTTGGCCTCAGGGGGCGCCGGTCAGCCCCAGCATTTT
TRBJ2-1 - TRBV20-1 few CSATLRGSYNEQFF TGCAGTGCTACGTTAAGGGGCTCCTACAATGAGCAGTTCTTC
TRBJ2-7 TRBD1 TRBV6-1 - CASSQPEGAPYEQYF TGTGCCAGCAGCCAACCTGAGGGGGCACCCTACGAGCAGTACTTC
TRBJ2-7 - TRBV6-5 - CASSYGAGLEQYF TGTGCCAGCAGTTACGGGGCAGGGCTCGAGCAGTACTTC
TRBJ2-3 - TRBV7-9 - CASSPGSAGHTDTQYF TGTGCCAGCAGCCCAGGTAGTGCGGGACACACAGATACGCAGTATTTT
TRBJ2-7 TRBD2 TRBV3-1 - CASSQVSIGGATYEQYF TGTGCCTCCAGCCAAGTGTCGATCGGGGGGGCCACCTACGAGCAGTACTTC
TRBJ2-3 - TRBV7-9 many CASSPGRNPNTDTQYF TGTGCCAGCAGCCCCGGCCGGAATCCAAACACAGATACGCAGTATTTT
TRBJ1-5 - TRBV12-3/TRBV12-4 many CASSFFPDGHSNQPQHF TGTGCCAGCAGTTTTTTTCCAGATGGCCATAGCAATCAGCCCCAGCATTTT
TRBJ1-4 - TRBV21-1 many CASSARERPGAEKLFF TGTGCCAGCAGCGCCAGGGAGCGACCGGGGGCCGAAAAACTGTTTTTT
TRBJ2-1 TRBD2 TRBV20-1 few CSARDRIASGMAYNEQFF TGCAGTGCTAGAGATCGAATTGCTAGCGGGATGGCCTACAATGAGCAGTTCTTC
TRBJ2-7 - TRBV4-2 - CASSQGVRTEGDEQYF TGTGCCAGCAGCCAAGGGGTCCGGACAGAGGGGGACGAGCAGTACTTC